This T cell receptor (beta chain) was captured in a study of cytomegalovirus exposure and HLA in healthy donors. Study outcomes and limitations: In a later analysis, the majority of CMV-associated beta chains seemingly showed HLA restriction. Analyzed later, association rates of TCRs varied across HLA loci, with DRB1 most and HLA-C fewest.

A remark on this clone: The antigen is not known.

The PCR made use of 60 Vbeta and 13 Jbeta primers. The table came from immunoSEQ multiplex PCR; TCRdb's copy has only in-frame clones and leaves some out. The table includes around 67,000 clones, roughly two thirds detected once. The CDR3 contains 15 residues. The germline CDR1 and CDR2 sequences are SGDLS and YYNGEE. Trimming cost V 4 bases and J 1 base, with 11 bases left between them. Material for sequencing was PBMCs. This chain links TRBV9 with TRBJ2-2; maybe TRBD1 (6 bases). The receptor was isolated from a woman in her forties or fifties in good health and CMV-seronegative. The CDR3 region is CASSSDRLNTGELFF. The CDR3 DNA sequence: TGTGCCAGCAGCAGCGACAGGCTGAACACCGGGGAGCTGTTTTTT.